This T cell receptor beta chain was profiled in a study of blood T cell repertoires in COVID-19. Overall study: Sites across the United States, Italy and Spain contributed samples from acute and convalescent COVID-19. The analysed material was cDNA or gDNA that came from T cells, B-cell-depleted T cells, or PBMCs.

Seattle researchers signed up patients amid active infection and tracked them longitudinally. In the authors' workflow: Nucleated cell counts were estimated from reference gene primer amplification. Assay: immunoSEQ multiplex PCR; the TCRdb copy retains only in-frame clones and omits some. The V and J calls and clone size come from that table; D and trimming were worked out from the DNA. The table has about 60,000 clones, approximately 88% seen once; the top ten hold approximately 10%. With 3 bases removed from V and 1 base from J, the gap between germline ends came to 15 bases. The length of the CDR3 is 16 residues. Germline V lookup: CDR1 MDHEN, CDR2 SYDVKM.

The clonotype was recovered from a man aged 30-40 years with COVID-19, enrolled during active disease. The chain uses TRBV28 and TRBJ1-1; maybe TRBD1 (5 bases). Sequencing was carried out using peripheral blood. The CDR3 is CASSFPMGQGNTEAFF. CDR3 nucleotide sequence: TGTGCCAGCAGTTTCCCCATGGGGCAGGGGAACACTGAAGCTTTCTTT. Variable domain in full (rest from reference TRBV28 and TRBJ1-1): DVKVTQSSRYLVKRTGEKVFLECVQDMDHENMFWYRQDPGLGLRLIYFSYDVKMKEKGDIPEGYSVSREKKERFSLILESASTNQTSMYLCASSFPMGQGNTEAFFGQGTRLTVV.